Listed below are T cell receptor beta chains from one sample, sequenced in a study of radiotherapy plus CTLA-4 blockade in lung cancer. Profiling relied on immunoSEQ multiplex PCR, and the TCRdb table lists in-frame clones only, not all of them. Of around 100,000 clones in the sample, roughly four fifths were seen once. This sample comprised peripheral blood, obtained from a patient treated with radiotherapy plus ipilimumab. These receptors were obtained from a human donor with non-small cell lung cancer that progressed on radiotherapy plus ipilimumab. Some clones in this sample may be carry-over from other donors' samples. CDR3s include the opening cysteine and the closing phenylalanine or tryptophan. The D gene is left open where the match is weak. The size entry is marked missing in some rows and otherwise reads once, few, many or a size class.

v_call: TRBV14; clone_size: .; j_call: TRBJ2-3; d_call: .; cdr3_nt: TGTGCCAGCAGCCTAAGGGTCAAAGATACGCAGTATTTT; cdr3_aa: CASSLRVKDTQYF
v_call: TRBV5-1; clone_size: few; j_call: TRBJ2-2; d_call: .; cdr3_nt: TGCGCCAGCAGCTCCTACAGGGTGAATCCCACTGGGGAGCTGTTTTTT; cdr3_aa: CASSSYRVNPTGELFF
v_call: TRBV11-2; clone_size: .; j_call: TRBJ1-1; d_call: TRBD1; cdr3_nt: TGTGCCAGCAGCTTAGGGACAGGGATCACTGAAGCTTTCTTT; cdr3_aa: CASSLGTGITEAFF
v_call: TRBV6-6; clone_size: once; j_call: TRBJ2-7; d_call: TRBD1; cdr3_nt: TGTGCCAGCAGACTAACAAGACAGGGCTACGAGCAGTACTTC; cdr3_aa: CASRLTRQGYEQYF
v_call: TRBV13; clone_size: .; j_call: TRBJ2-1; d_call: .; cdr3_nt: TGTGCCAGCAGCTTAGCAACTCGCGGTGAGCAGTTCTTC; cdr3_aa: CASSLATRGEQFF
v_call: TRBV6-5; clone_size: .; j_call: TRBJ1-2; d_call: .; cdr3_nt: TGTGCCAGCTGGACAGCTGACTATGGCTACACCTTC; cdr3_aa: CASWTADYGYTF
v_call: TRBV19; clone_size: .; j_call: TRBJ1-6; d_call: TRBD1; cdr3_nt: TGTGCCAGTAGTATAGCCCGACAGGGGGCTTCACCCCTCCACTTT; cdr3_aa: CASSIARQGASPLHF
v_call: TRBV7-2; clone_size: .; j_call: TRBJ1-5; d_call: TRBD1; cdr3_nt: TGTGCCAGCAGCTTAGACAGGGGGGATCAGCCCCAGCATTTT; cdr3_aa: CASSLDRGDQPQHF
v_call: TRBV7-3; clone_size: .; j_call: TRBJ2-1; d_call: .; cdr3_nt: TGTGCCAGCAGCTTCTGGAGCGGGGAGCAGTTCTTC; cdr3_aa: CASSFWSGEQFF
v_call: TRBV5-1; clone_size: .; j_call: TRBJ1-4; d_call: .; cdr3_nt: TGCGCCAGCAGCTTGCCGCCTAATGAAAAACTGTTTTTT; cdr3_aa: CASSLPPNEKLFF
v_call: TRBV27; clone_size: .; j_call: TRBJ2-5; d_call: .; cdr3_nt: TGTGCCAGCAGTTTATGGGCGAGGGAGACCCAGTACTTC; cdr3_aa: CASSLWARETQYF
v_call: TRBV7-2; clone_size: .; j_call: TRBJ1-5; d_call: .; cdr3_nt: TGTGCCAGCAGCTTAATGCCGGGGCTCGAGTACAATCAGCCCCAGCATTTT; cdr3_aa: CASSLMPGLEYNQPQHF
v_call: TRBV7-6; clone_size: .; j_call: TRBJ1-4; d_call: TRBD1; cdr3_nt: TGTGCCAGCAGCTTAGCCCCAGGGGGGGCTAATGAAAAACTGTTTTTT; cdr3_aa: CASSLAPGGANEKLFF
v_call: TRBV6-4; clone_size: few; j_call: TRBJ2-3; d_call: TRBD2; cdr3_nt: TGTGCCAGCAGTGACAAAGCGGGGGGCACAGATACGCAGTATTTT; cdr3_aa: CASSDKAGGTDTQYF
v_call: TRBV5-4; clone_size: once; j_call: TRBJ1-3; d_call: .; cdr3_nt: TGTGTCAGCAGCTTGGGGAGAACTACAAACACCATATATTTT; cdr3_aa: CVSSLGRTTNTIYF
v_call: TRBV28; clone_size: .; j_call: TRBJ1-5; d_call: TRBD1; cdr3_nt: TGTGCCAGCAGTGAGCAGGGGGCTTATCAGCCCCAGCATTTT; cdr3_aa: CASSEQGAYQPQHF
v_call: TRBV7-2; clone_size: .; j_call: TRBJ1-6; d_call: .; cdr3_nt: TGTGCCAGCAGCTTAGTACAGCCCGCTTGGTCACCCCTCCACTTT; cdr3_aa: CASSLVQPAWSPLHF
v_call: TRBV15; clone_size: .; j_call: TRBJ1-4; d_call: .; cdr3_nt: TGTGCCACCAGCAGAGATGGGCGCCCAACTAATGAAAAACTGTTTTTT; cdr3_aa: CATSRDGRPTNEKLFF
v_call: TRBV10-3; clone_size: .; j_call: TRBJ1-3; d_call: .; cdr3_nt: TGTGCCATCAGCACGAGGGGATTATCTGGAAACACCATATATTTT; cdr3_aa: CAISTRGLSGNTIYF
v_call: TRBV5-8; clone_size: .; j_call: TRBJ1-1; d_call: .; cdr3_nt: TGTGCCAGCAGCCACTACGGGACCTCTCATGAAGCTTTCTTT; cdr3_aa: CASSHYGTSHEAFF
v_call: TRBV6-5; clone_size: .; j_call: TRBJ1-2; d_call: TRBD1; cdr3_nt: TGTGCCAGCAGTCAACAGGGGTTCCGTAACTATGGCTACACCTTC; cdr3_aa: CASSQQGFRNYGYTF
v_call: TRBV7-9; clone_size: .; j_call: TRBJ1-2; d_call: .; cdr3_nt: TGTGCCAGCAGCTTAAAGGTCTGGGGCTACACCTTC; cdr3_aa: CASSLKVWGYTF
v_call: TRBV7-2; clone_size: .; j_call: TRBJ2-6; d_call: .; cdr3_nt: TGTGCCAGCAGCCGAGGTGGGGTATCCTCTGGGGCCAACGTCCTGACTTTC; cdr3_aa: CASSRGGVSSGANVLTF
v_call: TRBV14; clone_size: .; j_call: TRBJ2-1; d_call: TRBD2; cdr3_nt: TGTGCCAGCAGCCATACGGGACTAACAGACAATGAGCAGTTCTTC; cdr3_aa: CASSHTGLTDNEQFF
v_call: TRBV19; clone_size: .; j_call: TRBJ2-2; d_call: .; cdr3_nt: TGTGCCAGTAGCCCCCCCCTAGGTAGCGAAGGAACCGGGGAGCTGTTTTTT; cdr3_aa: CASSPPLGSEGTGELFF
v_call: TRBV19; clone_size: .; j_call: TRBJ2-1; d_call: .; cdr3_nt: TGTGCCAGTAGTCCACCCCGCGGGCTGAGCTCCTACAATGAGCAGTTCTTC; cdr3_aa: CASSPPRGLSSYNEQFF
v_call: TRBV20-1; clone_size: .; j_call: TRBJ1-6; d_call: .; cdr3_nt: TGCAGTGCTAGGGATAATTCACCCCTCCACTTT; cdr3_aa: CSARDNSPLHF
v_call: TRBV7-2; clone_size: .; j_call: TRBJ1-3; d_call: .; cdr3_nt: TGTGCCAGCAGCTTAGCCCTAGCCCTTTATGGTGGAAACACCATATATTTT; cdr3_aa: CASSLALALYGGNTIYF
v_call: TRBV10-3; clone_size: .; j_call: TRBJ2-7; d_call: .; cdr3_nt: TGTGCCATCAGTGAGTCTCGGGGACTCCTCTCCTACGAGCAGTACTTC; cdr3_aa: CAISESRGLLSYEQYF
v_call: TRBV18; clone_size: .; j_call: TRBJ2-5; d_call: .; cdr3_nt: TGTGCCAGCTCACCACGGGACGGGTCGTGGGAGACCCAGTACTTC; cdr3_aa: CASSPRDGSWETQYF
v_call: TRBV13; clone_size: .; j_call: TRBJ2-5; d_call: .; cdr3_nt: TGTGCCAGCAGCTTTCAAGACCAAGAGACCCAGTACTTC; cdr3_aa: CASSFQDQETQYF
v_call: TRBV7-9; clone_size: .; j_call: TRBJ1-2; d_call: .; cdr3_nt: TGTGCCAGCAGCTTAGCGGAAGGGAACTATGGCTACACCTTC; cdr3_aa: CASSLAEGNYGYTF
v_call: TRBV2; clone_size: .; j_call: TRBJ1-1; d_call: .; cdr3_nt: TGTGCCAGCAGTGTGCATGAGAACACTGAAGCTTTCTTT; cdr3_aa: CASSVHENTEAFF
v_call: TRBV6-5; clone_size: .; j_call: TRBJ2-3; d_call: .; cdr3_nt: TGTGCCAGCAACCGCGGGGGCCGCGGGACAGATACGCAGTATTTT; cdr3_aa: CASNRGGRGTDTQYF
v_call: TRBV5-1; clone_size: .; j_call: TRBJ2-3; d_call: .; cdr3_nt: TGCGCCAGCAGCTTGCTCTCAGCGAAAGATACGCAGTATTTT; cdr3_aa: CASSLLSAKDTQYF
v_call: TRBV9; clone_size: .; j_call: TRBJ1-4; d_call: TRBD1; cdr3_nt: TGTGCCAGCAGCGCCCGGACAGGGGGAACTAATGAAAAACTGTTTTTT; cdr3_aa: CASSARTGGTNEKLFF
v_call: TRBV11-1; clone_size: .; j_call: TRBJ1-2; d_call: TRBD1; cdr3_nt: TGTGCCAGCAGCTTCCGACAGGGAGGAGAAGGCTACACCTTC; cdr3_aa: CASSFRQGGEGYTF
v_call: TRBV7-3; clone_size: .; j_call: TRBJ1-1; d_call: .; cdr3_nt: TGTGCCAGCAGCTTACAGGGTCTGAACACTGAAGCTTTCTTT; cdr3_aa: CASSLQGLNTEAFF
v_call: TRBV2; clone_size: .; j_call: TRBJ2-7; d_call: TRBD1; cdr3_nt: TGTGCCAGCAGGGGACAGGGAGTTGAGCAGTACTTC; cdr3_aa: CASRGQGVEQYF
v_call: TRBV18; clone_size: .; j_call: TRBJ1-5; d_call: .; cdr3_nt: TGTGCCAGCTCACTTTTAGGGTCCAGCAATCAGCCCCAGCATTTT; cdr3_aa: CASSLLGSSNQPQHF
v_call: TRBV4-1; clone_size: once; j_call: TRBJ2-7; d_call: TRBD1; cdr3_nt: TGCGCCAGCAGCCAAGATTCTAGGACAGGGTTTAGGGACGAGCAGTACTTC; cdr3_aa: CASSQDSRTGFRDEQYF
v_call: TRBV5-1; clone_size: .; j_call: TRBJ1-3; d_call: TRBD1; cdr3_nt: TGCGCCAGCAGCATACTGGACAGGGGGCCTGGAAACACCATATATTTT; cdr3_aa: CASSILDRGPGNTIYF
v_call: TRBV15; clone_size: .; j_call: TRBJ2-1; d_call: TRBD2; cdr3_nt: TGTGCCACCAGCAGGGGGACTAGCGGGGGCTCCGAGCAGTTCTTC; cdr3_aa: CATSRGTSGGSEQFF
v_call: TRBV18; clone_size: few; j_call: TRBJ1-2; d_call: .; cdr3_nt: TGTGCCAGCTCACCAGAGGGTTGGTTCTATGGCTACACCTTC; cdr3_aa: CASSPEGWFYGYTF
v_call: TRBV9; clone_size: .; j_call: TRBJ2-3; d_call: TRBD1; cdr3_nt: TGTGCCAGCAGCGTAGCCCCGACAGGGGGCGCAGATACGCAGTATTTT; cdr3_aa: CASSVAPTGGADTQYF
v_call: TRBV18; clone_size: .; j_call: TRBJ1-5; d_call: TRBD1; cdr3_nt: TGTGCCAGCTCCCCGAACCGGGACAGCTATAGCAATCAGCCCCAGCATTTT; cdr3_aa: CASSPNRDSYSNQPQHF
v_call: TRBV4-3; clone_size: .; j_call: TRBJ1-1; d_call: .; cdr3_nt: TGCGCCAGCAGCCAAGGAGGGGACCTAACTGAAGCTTTCTTT; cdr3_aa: CASSQGGDLTEAFF
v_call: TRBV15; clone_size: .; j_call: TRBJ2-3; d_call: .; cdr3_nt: TGTGCCACCAGCAGAGGGCAGTTGAACACAGATACGCAGTATTTT; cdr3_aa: CATSRGQLNTDTQYF
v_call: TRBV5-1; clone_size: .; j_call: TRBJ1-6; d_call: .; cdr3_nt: TGCGCCAGCAGCTTGGGACAGACTAATTCACCCCTCCACTTT; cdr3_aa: CASSLGQTNSPLHF
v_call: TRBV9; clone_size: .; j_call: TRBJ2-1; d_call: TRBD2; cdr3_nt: TGTGCCAGCAGCGTAGCCGGGGGACTATACAATGAGCAGTTCTTC; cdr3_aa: CASSVAGGLYNEQFF
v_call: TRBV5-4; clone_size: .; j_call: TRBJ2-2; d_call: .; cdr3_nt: TGTGCCAGCAGGGACAAGGCCCCCGCGAACACCGGGGAGCTGTTTTTT; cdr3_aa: CASRDKAPANTGELFF
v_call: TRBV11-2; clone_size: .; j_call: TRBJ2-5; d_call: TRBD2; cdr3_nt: TGTGCCAGCAGCTTAGGCCCATACGGGAGCGATGGGGGGGAAGAGACCCAGTACTTC; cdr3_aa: CASSLGPYGSDGGEETQYF
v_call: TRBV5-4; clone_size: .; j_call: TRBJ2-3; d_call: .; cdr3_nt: TGTGCCAGCAGCCTGGAAATCGGAGTAGCGGATACGCAGTATTTT; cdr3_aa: CASSLEIGVADTQYF
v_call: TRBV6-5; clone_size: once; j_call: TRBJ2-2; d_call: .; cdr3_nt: TGTGCCAGCAGTATGGACGGGTCCACCGGGGAGCTGTTTTTT; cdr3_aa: CASSMDGSTGELFF
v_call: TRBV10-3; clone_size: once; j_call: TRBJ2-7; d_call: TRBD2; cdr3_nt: TGTGCCATCAGTGGGGCTAGCGGGGGGGATGAGCAGTACTTC; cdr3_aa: CAISGASGGDEQYF